Each of the 9 T cell receptor beta chains below was sequenced from the same sample in a study of T cells in tumors after PD-1 blockade. Some clones are missing from TCRdb's copy, which holds only in-frame ones; the method was immunoSEQ multiplex PCR. The sample holds about 14,000 clones, roughly 80% seen once. Material: PBMCs, obtained after anti-PD-1 treatment. The receptors here all came from a human donor with basal cell carcinoma.

The rearrangement uses TRBV2 and TRBJ2-7; D may match TRBD1 or TRBD2 (5 bases each). The ends were cut back, 7 bases at V and 4 bases at J, with 14 bases in the middle. CDR1 is SNHLY and CDR2 is FYNNEI in the germline V gene. This CDR3 is built from 13 residues. CDR3 nucleotide sequence: TGTGCCAGCATGTCGGGGCCGATTTACGAGCAGTACTTC. Translated, it gives CASMSGPIYEQYF.

The V gene is TRBV6-5, the J gene TRBJ1-2; 7 bases fit TRBD1. The CDR3 is 15 amino acids. Per the germline V gene, CDR1 is MNHEY and CDR2 is SVGAGI. With V trimmed by 6 bases and J by 2 bases, 9 bases remained unmatched. The CDR3 here is CASSNVQGLNYGYTF. The CDR3 DNA follows: TGTGCCAGCAGCAATGTACAGGGGTTAAACTATGGCTACACCTTC.

This clone has a single count. V and J are TRBV19 and TRBJ2-2; 9 positions agree with TRBD2. V gave up 2 bases and J gave up 7 bases; unmatched junction bases: 17. The CDR3 covers 19 residues. Germline V CDR1 and CDR2: LNHDA, SQIVND (reference sequence). CDR3 DNA: TGTGCCAGTAGTATACGATCGGCGCTAGCGGGGTCCGCTGGCGGGGAGCTGTTTTTT. Protein product: CASSIRSALAGSAGGELFF.

The chain has TRBV9 and TRBJ1-3, with 7 bases fitting TRBD1. This CDR3 is 15 amino acids long. Germline V gives CDR1 SGDLS, CDR2 YYNGEE. The ends lost 3 bases at V and 1 base at J; junction bases unmatched: 4. This chain's CDR3 is CASSADRVSGNTIYF. CDR3 sequence (DNA): TGTGCCAGCAGCGCAGACAGGGTATCTGGAAACACCATATATTTT.

This CDR3 reads CASSLPGQYSYEQYF. The CDR3, as DNA: TGTGCCAGCAGTTTACCGGGACAGTACTCCTACGAGCAGTACTTC. The chain couples TRBV28 to TRBJ2-7, with 7 bases that match TRBD1. In germline, CDR1 is MDHEN, CDR2 SYDVKM. V lost 2 bases to trimming and J lost 0 bases; unmatched junction nucleotides: 4. The CDR3 extends over 15 amino acids.

The chain carries TRBV7-6 and TRBJ2-7, with no clear D. Trimming removed 5 bases from V and 2 bases from J, with 13 bases in between. Germline CDR1 is SGHVS and CDR2 is FNYEAQ. There are 14 residues in the CDR3. CDR3 DNA: TGTGCCAGCAGCCTTAGAATCGGTCCCTACGAGCAGTACTTC. It yields the protein CASSLRIGPYEQYF.

The chain carries TRBV30 and TRBJ1-5, with D unresolved. In germline, CDR1 is GTSNPN, CDR2 SVGIG (reference sequence). V was shortened by 2 bases and J by 0 bases, with 11 bases between the two germline ends. This CDR3 spans 15 amino acids. The CDR3 sequence: CAWSSPFYSNQPQHF. The CDR3 bases are TGTGCCTGGAGTTCACCCTTTTATAGCAATCAGCCCCAGCATTTT.

The V call is TRBV19, the J call TRBJ1-1, with no clear D. Germline V gene sequence: CDR1 LNHDA, CDR2 SQIVND (reference sequence). The CDR3 is 14 amino acids. Trimming removed 3 bases at V and 3 bases at J, with 11 bases between. The CDR3 loop reads CASSIGKGYTEAFF. The CDR3 DNA reads TGTGCCAGTAGTATTGGAAAAGGATACACTGAAGCTTTCTTT.

The genes are TRBV19 and TRBJ2-5; perhaps TRBD1 as D (6 bases). The germline V gene has CDR1 LNHDA and CDR2 SQIVND (reference sequence). V lost 4 bases and J 0 bases, leaving 6 bases between the germline ends. This CDR3 is built from 13 residues. The CDR3 nucleotides read TGTGCCAGTAGTAGGACAGACCAAGAGACCCAGTACTTC. It yields the protein CASSRTDQETQYF.